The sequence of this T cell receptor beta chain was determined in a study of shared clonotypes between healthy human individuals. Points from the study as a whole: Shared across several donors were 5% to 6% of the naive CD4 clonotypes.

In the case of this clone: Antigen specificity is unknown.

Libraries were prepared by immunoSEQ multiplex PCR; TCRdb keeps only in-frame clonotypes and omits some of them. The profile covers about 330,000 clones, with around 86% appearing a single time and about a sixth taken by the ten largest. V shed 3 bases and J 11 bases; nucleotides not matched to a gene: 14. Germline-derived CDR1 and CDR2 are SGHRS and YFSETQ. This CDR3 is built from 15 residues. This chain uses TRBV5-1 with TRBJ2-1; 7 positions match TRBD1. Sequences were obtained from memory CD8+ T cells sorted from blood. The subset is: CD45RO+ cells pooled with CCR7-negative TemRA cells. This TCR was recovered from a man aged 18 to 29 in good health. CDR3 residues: CASSSGTALVNKQFF. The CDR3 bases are TGCGCCAGCAGCTCCGGGACAGCCCTGGTAAACAAGCAGTTCTTC.